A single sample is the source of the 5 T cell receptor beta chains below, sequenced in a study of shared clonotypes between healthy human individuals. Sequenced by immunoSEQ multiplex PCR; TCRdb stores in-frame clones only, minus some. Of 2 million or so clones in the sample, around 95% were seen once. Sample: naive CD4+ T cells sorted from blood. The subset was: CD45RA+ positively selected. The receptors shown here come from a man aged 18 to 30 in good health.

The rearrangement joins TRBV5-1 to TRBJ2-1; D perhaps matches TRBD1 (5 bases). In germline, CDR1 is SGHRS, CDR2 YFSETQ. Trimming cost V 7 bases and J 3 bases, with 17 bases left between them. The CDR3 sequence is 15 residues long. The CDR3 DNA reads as TGCGCCAGCTCCAGGGTGGGCGAAAACTACAATGAGCAGTTCTTC. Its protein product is CASSRVGENYNEQFF.

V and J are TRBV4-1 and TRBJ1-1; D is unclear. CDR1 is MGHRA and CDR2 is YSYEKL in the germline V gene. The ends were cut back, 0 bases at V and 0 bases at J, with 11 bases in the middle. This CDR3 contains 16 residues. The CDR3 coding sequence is TGCGCCAGCAGCCAAGATGTCGGCAAGCTGAACACTGAAGCTTTCTTT. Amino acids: CASSQDVGKLNTEAFF.

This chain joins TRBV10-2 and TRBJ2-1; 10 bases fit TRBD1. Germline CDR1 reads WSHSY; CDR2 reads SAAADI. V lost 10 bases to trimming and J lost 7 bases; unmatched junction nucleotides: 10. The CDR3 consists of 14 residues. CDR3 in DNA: TGCGCCACCGAGGTAGGACAGGGGGGAAATGAGCAGTTCTTC. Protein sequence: CATEVGQGGNEQFF.

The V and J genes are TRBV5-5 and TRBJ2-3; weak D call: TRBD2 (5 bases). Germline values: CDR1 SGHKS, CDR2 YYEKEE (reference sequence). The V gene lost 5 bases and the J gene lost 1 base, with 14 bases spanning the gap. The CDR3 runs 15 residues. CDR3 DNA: TGTGCCAGCAGTCGGGCGGGCGGCGGCACAGATACGCAGTATTTT. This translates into CASSRAGGGTDTQYF. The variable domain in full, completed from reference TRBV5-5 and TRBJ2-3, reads DAGVTQSPTHLIKTRGQQVTLRCSPISGHKSVSWYQQVLGQGPQFIFQYYEKEERGRGNFPDRFSARQFPNYSSELNVNALLLGDSALYLCASSRAGGGTDTQYFGPGTRLTVL.

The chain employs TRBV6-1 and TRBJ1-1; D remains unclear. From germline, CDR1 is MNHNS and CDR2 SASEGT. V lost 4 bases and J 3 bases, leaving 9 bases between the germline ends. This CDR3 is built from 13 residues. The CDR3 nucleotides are TGTGCCAGCAGTGTATCTGGGCACACTGAAGCTTTCTTT. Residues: CASSVSGHTEAFF.